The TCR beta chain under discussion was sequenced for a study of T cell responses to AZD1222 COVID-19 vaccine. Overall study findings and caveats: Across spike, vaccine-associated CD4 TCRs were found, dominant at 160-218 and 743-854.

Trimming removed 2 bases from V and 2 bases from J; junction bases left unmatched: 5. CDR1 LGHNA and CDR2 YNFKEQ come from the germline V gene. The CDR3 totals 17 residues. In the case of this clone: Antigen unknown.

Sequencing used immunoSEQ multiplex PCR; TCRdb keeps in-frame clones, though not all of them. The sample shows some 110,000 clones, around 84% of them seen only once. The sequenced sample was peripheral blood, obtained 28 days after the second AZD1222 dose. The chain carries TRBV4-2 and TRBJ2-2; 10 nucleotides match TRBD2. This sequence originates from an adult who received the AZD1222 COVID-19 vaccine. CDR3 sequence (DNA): TGTGCCAGCAGCCAACCTGGACTAGCGGATAACACCGGGGAGCTGTTTTTT. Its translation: CASSQPGLADNTGELFF.